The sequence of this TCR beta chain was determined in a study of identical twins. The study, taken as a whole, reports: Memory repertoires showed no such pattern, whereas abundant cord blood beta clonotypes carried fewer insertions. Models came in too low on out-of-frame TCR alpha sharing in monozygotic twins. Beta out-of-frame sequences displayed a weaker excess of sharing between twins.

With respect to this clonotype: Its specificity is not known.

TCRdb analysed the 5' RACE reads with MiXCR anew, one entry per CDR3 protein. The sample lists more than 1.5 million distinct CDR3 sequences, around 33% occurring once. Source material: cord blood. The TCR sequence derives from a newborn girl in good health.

The CDR3 nucleotides are TGCGCCAGCAGCCCGACCGCCCGGGGACAAGAGACCCAGTACTTC. Its translation is CASSPTARGQETQYF. The chain is built from TRBV5-1 and TRBJ2-5; possibly TRBD2 for D (5 bases). The CDR3 has 15 residues. Trimming took off 4 bases at V and 2 bases at J, with 15 bases between the two ends. Per germline, CDR1 SGHRS and CDR2 YFSETQ.